These 27 T cell receptor beta chains share one sample of origin, sequenced in a study of blood T cells in healthy people across ages. Combining a sample-barcoded 5' primer with a J-beta primer mix, a second PCR ran for roughly 7 to 12 cycles. TCRdb analysed the 5' RACE reads with MiXCR anew, one entry per CDR3 protein. This table holds around 1,800,000 distinct CDR3 sequences, 39% found once. The sequenced sample was blood. The receptors were sampled from a human donor in good health.

The chain carries TRBV28 and TRBJ1-2; no clear D. Per germline, CDR1 MDHEN and CDR2 SYDVKM. The CDR3 is made up of 13 amino acids. V was trimmed by 5 bases and J by 6 bases, leaving 13 bases between them. CDR3 loop: CASSPSLEDGYTF. CDR3 nucleotide sequence: TGTGCCAGCAGTCCCTCACTAGAAGATGGCTACACCTTC.

The chain recombines TRBV2 with TRBJ2-1; TRBD1 aligns across 12 bases. The J segment lost 9 bases and the V segment lost 5 bases, leaving 11 bases of the junction unmatched. The germline V gene encodes CDR1 SNHLY and CDR2 FYNNEI. The CDR3 totals 16 residues. CDR3 bases: TGTGCCAGCAGTATATTACCGGGACAGGGGGCTGGTGAGCAGTTCTTC. It yields the protein CASSILPGQGAGEQFF.

This chain uses TRBV5-1 with TRBJ1-2; 11 nucleotides align to TRBD1. J was trimmed by 6 bases and V by 3 bases; bases with no gene match: 10. The germline gives CDR1 SGHRS, CDR2 YFSETQ. This CDR3 region has 16 residues. This CDR3 is CASSSIRGQGAHGYTF. As DNA, the CDR3 is TGCGCCAGCAGCTCGATCCGAGGACAGGGGGCCCATGGCTACACCTTC. The full variable domain, in which reference TRBV5-1 and TRBJ1-2 provide the parts outside the CDR3, is KAGVTQTPRYLIKTRGQQVTLSCSPISGHRSVSWYQQTPGQGLQFLFEYFSETQRNKGNFPGRFSGRQFSNSRSEMNVSTLELGDSALYLCASSSIRGQGAHGYTFGSGTRLTVV.

Only a few counts were recorded for this clonotype. The rearrangement links TRBV28 to TRBJ1-2; no clear D. Deletions cut 3 bases from V and 5 bases from J, with 16 bases between. CDR3 length: 15 amino acids. Germline V lookup: CDR1 MDHEN, CDR2 SYDVKM. The CDR3 loop is CASSLPIRGEYGYTF. As DNA, the CDR3 is TGTGCCAGCAGTTTGCCCATCCGGGGAGAGTATGGCTACACCTTC.

V is TRBV29-1 and J is TRBJ1-2; a weak D match, TRBD1 (6 bases). The CDR3 runs 14 residues. Germline assignment: CDR1 SQVTM and CDR2 ANQGSEA. V gave up 6 bases and J gave up 5 bases, with 19 bases separating them. The CDR3 DNA sequence: TGCAGCGTCGCCATGACGGCAGGGACATATGGCTACACCTTC. Translation gives CSVAMTAGTYGYTF. The whole variable domain, remainder taken from reference TRBV29-1 and TRBJ1-2, is SAVISQKPSRDICQRGTSLTIQCQVDSQVTMMFWYRQQPGQSLTLIATANQGSEATYESGFVIDKFPISRPNLTFSTLTVSNMSPEDSSIYLCSVAMTAGTYGYTFGSGTRLTVV.

J is TRBJ1-5 and V is TRBV4-1; 9 bases align to TRBD1. Per germline, CDR1 MGHRA and CDR2 YSYEKL. The J segment lost 4 bases and the V segment lost 0 bases, leaving 4 bases of the junction unmatched. The CDR3 has 16 residues. CDR3 DNA: TGCGCCAGCAGCCAAGATGGGACAGGGCCAAATCAGCCCCAGCATTTT. Its translation is CASSQDGTGPNQPQHF.

This chain links TRBV7-8 with TRBJ1-5; the D is unclear. Trimming left V 2 bases short and J 2 bases short, with 10 bases between. The V gene's germline CDR1 is SGHVS and CDR2 FQNEAQ. The CDR3 has 15 amino acids. The CDR3 region has the DNA TGTGCCAGCAGCTTACTCCGGGCGGGCAATCAGCCCCAGCATTTT. Its translation: CASSLLRAGNQPQHF.

V and J are TRBV12-3 or TRBV12-4 and TRBJ2-7; D is unresolved. The end of the DNA is better explained by TRBJ2-5, so the J call may be wrong. CDR3 length equals 14 residues. CDR3 bases: TGTGCCAGCAGTCTGGGTAGGCGCACCGAGACCCAGTACTTC. Its translation: CASSLGRRTETQYF.

The J gene is TRBJ2-2, the V gene TRBV20-1; D gene uncertain. The CDR3 has 13 residues. V lost 2 bases and J lost 1, with 5 bases in between. Germline values: CDR1 DFQATT, CDR2 SNEGSKA (reference sequence). For the CDR3, the DNA is TGCAGTGCTAGACTGGTGAACACCGGGGAGCTGTTTTTT. Protein product: CSARLVNTGELFF.

The sample holds many counts of this clonotype. V and J are TRBV6-2 or TRBV6-3 and TRBJ2-7, with a tentative D call TRBD1 (6 bases). The V end lost 6 bases, the J end lost 1 base, and 13 bases lay between the germline ends. The germline CDR1 and CDR2 sequences are MNHEY and SVGEGT. The CDR3 has 14 residues. CDR3 in DNA: TGTGCCAGCAGGATCCGGGACAATTCCTACGAGCAGTACTTC. Its translation is CASRIRDNSYEQYF.

This rearrangement joins TRBV19 to TRBJ1-2; possibly TRBD1 for D (5 bases). The V end was cut by 5 bases, the J end by 3 bases, with 10 bases between. Germline assignment: CDR1 LNHDA and CDR2 SQIVND (reference sequence). This CDR3 spans 13 amino acids. The DNA for the CDR3 is TGTGCCAGTAGTGACAGTCTCTACTATGGCTACACCTTC. Translated, it gives CASSDSLYYGYTF. Based on the CDR3 plus reference TRBV19 and TRBJ1-2, the full variable domain is DGGITQSPKYLFRKEGQNVTLSCEQNLNHDAMYWYRQDPGQGLRLIYYSQIVNDFQKGDIAEGYSVSREKKESFPLTVTSAQKNPTAFYLCASSDSLYYGYTFGSGTRLTVV.

This clonotype came up a few times. The chain is built from TRBV7-2 and TRBJ1-6; maybe TRBD1 (6 bases). The CDR3 loop spans 15 amino acids. V lost 4 bases to trimming and J lost 7 bases, with 14 bases between them. The germline gives CDR1 SGHTA, CDR2 FQGNSA. CDR3 coding DNA: TGTGCCAGCAGCTACTACAGGGTTCCGAATTCACCCCTCCACTTT. Translation gives CASSYYRVPNSPLHF.

A remark on this clonotype: An end of the junction does not agree with germline; a read error may underlie this. This chain connects TRBV6-5 to TRBJ1-6; no clear D gene. The germline CDR1 and CDR2 sequences are MNHEY and SVGAGI. This CDR3 has 16 residues. The CDR3 is CASTYSGGRRGSPLHF. The CDR3 DNA is TGTGCCAGCACTTACTCAGGCGGGAGGAGAGGATCACCCCTCCACTTT.

Only a few counts were recorded for this clonotype. J is TRBJ2-7 and V is TRBV5-1; TRBD1 matches at 8 bases. V trimming: 4 bases; J trimming: 5 bases; junction bases outside the gene matches: 8. CDR1 and CDR2 from the germline V gene are SGHRS and YFSETQ. The CDR3 is 14 amino acids. CDR3 sequence: CASSGRQGSDEQYF. The DNA for the CDR3 is TGCGCCAGCAGCGGGAGACAGGGGAGTGACGAGCAGTACTTC.

This clonotype was picked up a small number of times. This sequence joins TRBV7-9 and TRBJ1-4; no definite D call. The V gene lost 6 bases and the J gene lost 3 bases, with 5 bases spanning the gap. The length of the CDR3 is 12 residues. CDR1 and CDR2 from the germline V gene are SEHNR and FQNEAQ (reference sequence). Here the CDR3 DNA reads TGTGCCAGCAGTCCTTCTAATGAAAAACTGTTTTTT. This sequence encodes CASSPSNEKLFF.

The chain employs TRBV7-2 and TRBJ2-3; D uncertain. The length of the CDR3 is 13 residues. The V end lost 1 base, the J end lost 3 bases, and 5 bases lay between the germline ends. CDR1 and CDR2 from the germline V gene are SGHTA and FQGNSA. The CDR3 loop is CTSSLVITDTQYF. CDR3 coding DNA: TGTACCAGCAGCTTAGTGATAACAGATACGCAGTATTTT.

The chain combines TRBV28 with TRBJ2-3; tentatively, D is TRBD2 (5 bases). Germline V gene sequence: CDR1 MDHEN, CDR2 SYDVKM. This CDR3 comprises 15 residues. The V and J ends lost 3 bases and 2 bases respectively, with 12 bases between them. CDR3 nucleotides: TGTGCCAGCAGTTTTGAGGGAAGGGTCACAGATACGCAGTATTTT. It translates to CASSFEGRVTDTQYF.

V gene TRBV7-8 combines with J gene TRBJ2-1; no reliable D call. From germline, CDR1 is SGHVS and CDR2 FQNEAQ. There are 16 residues in the CDR3. With 4 bases removed from V and 1 base from J, the gap between germline ends came to 14 bases. Written as DNA, the CDR3 is TGTGCCAGCAGCTCCACGCCTAGAGGATCCTACAATGAGCAGTTCTTC. This gives the protein CASSSTPRGSYNEQFF.

This clonotype has only one observation. The chain joins TRBV7-2 to TRBJ2-5, with 9 bases aligning to TRBD1. This CDR3 contains 15 residues. V trimming: 5 bases; J trimming: 0 bases; junction bases outside the gene matches: 4. Germline V CDR1 and CDR2: SGHTA, FQGNSA. CDR3 in amino acids: CASSATGGNQETQYF. CDR3 DNA: TGTGCCAGCAGCGCGACAGGGGGGAACCAAGAGACCCAGTACTTC. The full variable domain, its missing parts supplied by reference TRBV7-2 and TRBJ2-5, is GAGVSQSPSNKVTEKGKDVELRCDPISGHTALYWYRQSLGQGLEFLIYFQGNSAPDKSGLPSDRFSAERTGGSVSTLTIQRTQQEDSAVYLCASSATGGNQETQYFGPGTRLLVL.

The V and J genes are TRBV5-1 and TRBJ2-1; D is unclear. Germline V gene lookup returns CDR1 SGHRS and CDR2 YFSETQ. The V and J ends lost 0 bases and 0 bases respectively, with 13 bases between them. This CDR3 contains 17 residues. For the CDR3, the DNA is TGCGCCAGCAGCTTGGGGGCCGGAGCAGACTCCTACAATGAGCAGTTCTTC. Its translation: CASSLGAGADSYNEQFF.

This sequence joins TRBV13 and TRBJ2-1; 9 bases match TRBD2. The germline gives CDR1 PRHDT, CDR2 FYEKMQ (reference sequence). This CDR3 spans 17 amino acids. J lost 7 bases, V lost 5 bases, and 15 bases had no gene match. CDR3 loop: CASSPSRGAGGQNEQFF. For the CDR3, the DNA is TGTGCCAGCAGCCCGTCCCGGGGGGCGGGGGGGCAGAATGAGCAGTTCTTC. The full variable domain, completed using reference TRBV13 and TRBJ2-1, is AAGVIQSPRHLIKEKRETATLKCYPIPRHDTVYWYQQGPGQDPQFLISFYEKMQSDKGSIPDRFSAQQFSDYHSELNMSSLELGDSALYFCASSPSRGAGGQNEQFFGPGTRLTVL.

This chain uses TRBV20-1 with TRBJ2-5; 7 nucleotides agree with TRBD1. V gave up 6 bases and J gave up 4 bases; unmatched junction bases: 5. The CDR3 is 12 residues long. From germline, CDR1 is DFQATT and CDR2 SNEGSKA (reference sequence). This chain's CDR3 is CSAPTGRETQYF. As DNA, the CDR3 is TGCAGTGCACCGACAGGGAGAGAGACCCAGTACTTC.

This clonotype occurred a few times. The chain uses TRBV7-2 and TRBJ2-5; perhaps TRBD2 as D (6 bases). Trimming pared 5 bases from V and 3 bases from J, leaving 22 bases between. Germline CDR1 SGHTA, CDR2 FQGNSA. The CDR3 extends over 17 amino acids. The CDR3 nucleotides read TGTGCCAGCAGCCAAAGTCGGGACTCACTACCCGAAGAGACCCAGTACTTC. Translation gives CASSQSRDSLPEETQYF. The entire variable domain, with the rest obtained from reference TRBV7-2 and TRBJ2-5, is as follows: GAGVSQSPSNKVTEKGKDVELRCDPISGHTALYWYRQSLGQGLEFLIYFQGNSAPDKSGLPSDRFSAERTGGSVSTLTIQRTQQEDSAVYLCASSQSRDSLPEETQYFGPGTRLLVL.

The genes are TRBV28 and TRBJ2-1, with unresolved D. Germline CDR1 is MDHEN and CDR2 is SYDVKM. With 1 base removed from V and 1 base from J, the gap between germline ends came to 8 bases. CDR3 size: 15 residues. In DNA, the CDR3 is TGTGCCAGCAGTTTATTCGTAGGGTCCTACAATGAGCAGTTCTTC. It translates to CASSLFVGSYNEQFF.

The chain combines TRBV6-1 with TRBJ1-6, with D maybe TRBD1 (5 bases). Trimming removed 2 bases from V and 3 bases from J, with 14 bases in between. Germline V gene lookup returns CDR1 MNHNS and CDR2 SASEGT. The CDR3 is 17 residues long. The CDR3 coding sequence is TGTGCCAGCAGTGAATCCAGGGAGACCCTCTATAATTCACCCCTCCACTTT. Translated, it gives CASSESRETLYNSPLHF.

The chain combines TRBV7-2 with TRBJ2-1; D possibly uses TRBD1 or TRBD2 (5 bases each). Trimming cost V 4 bases and J 10 bases, with 14 bases left between them. CDR1 is SGHTA, CDR2 FQGNSA, per germline. The CDR3 totals 13 residues. The chain's CDR3 is CASSWDPWGEQFF. As DNA, the CDR3 is TGTGCCAGCAGCTGGGACCCCTGGGGGGAGCAGTTCTTC.

J is TRBJ1-1 and V is TRBV20-1; the D gene is possibly TRBD1 (6 bases). Germline CDR1 and CDR2: DFQATT and SNEGSKA (reference sequence). The CDR3 is made up of 14 amino acids. Trimming removed 3 bases from V and 4 bases from J, with 15 bases in between. CDR3 region: CSARRGGGGTEAFF. DNA of the CDR3: TGCAGTGCTAGGAGGGGGGGCGGGGGCACTGAAGCTTTCTTT.